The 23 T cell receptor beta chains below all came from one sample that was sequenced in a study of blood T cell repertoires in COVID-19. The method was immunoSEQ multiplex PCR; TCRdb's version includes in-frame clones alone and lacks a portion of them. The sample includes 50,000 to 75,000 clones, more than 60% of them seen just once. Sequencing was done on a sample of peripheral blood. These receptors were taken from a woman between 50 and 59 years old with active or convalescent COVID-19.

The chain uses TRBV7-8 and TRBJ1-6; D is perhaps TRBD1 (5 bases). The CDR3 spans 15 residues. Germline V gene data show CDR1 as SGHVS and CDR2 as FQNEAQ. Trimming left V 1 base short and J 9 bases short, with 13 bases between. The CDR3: CASSLEARVVSPLHF. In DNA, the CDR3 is TGTGCCAGCAGCTTAGAAGCCAGGGTGGTTTCACCCCTCCACTTT.

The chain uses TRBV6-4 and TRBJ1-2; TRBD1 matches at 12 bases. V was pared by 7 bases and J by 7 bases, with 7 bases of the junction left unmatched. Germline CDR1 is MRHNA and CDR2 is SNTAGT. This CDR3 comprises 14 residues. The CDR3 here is CASNPGTGGRGYTF. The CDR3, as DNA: TGTGCCAGCAATCCCGGGACAGGGGGCCGTGGCTACACCTTC.

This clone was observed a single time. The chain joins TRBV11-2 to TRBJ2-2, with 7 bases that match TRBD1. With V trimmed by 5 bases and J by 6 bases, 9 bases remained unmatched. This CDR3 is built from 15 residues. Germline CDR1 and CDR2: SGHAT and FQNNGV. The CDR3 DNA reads TGTGCCAGCAGCCCACGACAGGGAGTTTCCGGGGAGCTGTTTTTT. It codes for CASSPRQGVSGELFF.

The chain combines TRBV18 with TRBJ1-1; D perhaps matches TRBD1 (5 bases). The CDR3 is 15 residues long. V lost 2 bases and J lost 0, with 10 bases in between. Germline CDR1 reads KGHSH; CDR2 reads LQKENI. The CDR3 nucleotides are TGTGCCAGCTCACCAGGCACAGGAATGAACACTGAAGCTTTCTTT. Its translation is CASSPGTGMNTEAFF.

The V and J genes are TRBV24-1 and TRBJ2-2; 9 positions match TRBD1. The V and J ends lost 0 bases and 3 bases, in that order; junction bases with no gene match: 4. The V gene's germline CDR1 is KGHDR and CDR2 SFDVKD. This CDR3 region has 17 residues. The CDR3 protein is CATSDLGQGFDTGELFF. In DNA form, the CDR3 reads TGTGCCACCAGTGATTTGGGACAGGGGTTCGACACCGGGGAGCTGTTTTTT.

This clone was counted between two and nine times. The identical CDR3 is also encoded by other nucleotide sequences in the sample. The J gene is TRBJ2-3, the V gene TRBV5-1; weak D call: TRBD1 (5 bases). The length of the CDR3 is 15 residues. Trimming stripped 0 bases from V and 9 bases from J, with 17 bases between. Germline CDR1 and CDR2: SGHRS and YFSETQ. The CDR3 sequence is CASSLADGPRATQYF. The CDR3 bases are TGCGCCAGCAGCTTGGCCGACGGTCCCAGGGCAACGCAGTATTTT.

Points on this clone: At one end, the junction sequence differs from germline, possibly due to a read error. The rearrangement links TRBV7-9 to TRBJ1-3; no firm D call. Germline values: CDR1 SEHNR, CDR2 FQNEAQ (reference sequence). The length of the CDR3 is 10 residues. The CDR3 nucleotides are TGTGCCAGCAGCCCCCTTTCGGCGGAGTTT. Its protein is CASSPLSAEF.

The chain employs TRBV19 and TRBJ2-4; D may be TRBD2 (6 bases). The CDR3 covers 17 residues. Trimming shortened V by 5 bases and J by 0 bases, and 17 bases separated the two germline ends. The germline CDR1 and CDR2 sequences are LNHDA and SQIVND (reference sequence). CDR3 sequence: CASSLGLFNLAKNIQYF. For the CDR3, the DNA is TGTGCCAGTAGTTTGGGACTTTTCAACCTAGCCAAAAACATTCAGTACTTC.

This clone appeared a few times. The chain's CDR3 is CAISLGGNSGNTIYF. In DNA, the CDR3 is TGTGCCATCAGCCTAGGGGGCAACTCTGGAAACACCATATATTTT. The V gene is TRBV10-3, the J gene TRBJ1-3; 7 bases line up with TRBD1. CDR1 is ENHRY, CDR2 SYGVKD, per germline. Trimming cost V 6 bases and J 0 bases; bases outside gene matches: 5. The CDR3 is 15 residues long.

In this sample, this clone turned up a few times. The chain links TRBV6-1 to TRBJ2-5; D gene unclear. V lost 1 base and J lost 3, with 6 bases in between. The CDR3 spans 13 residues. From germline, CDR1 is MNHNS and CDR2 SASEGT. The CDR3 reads CASSEVIKETQYF. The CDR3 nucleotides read TGTGCCAGCAGTGAAGTTATAAAAGAGACCCAGTACTTC.

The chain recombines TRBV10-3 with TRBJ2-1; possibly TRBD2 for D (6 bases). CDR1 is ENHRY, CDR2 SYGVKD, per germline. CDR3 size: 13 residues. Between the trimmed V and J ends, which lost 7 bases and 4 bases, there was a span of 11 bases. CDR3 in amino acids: CAITPGGYNEQFF. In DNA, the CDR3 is TGTGCCATCACCCCTGGGGGGTACAATGAGCAGTTCTTC.

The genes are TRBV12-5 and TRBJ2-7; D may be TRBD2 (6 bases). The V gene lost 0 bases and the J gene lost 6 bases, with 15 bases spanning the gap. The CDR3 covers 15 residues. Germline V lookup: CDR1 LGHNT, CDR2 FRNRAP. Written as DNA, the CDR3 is TGTGCTAGTGGTTTGGTAGCCGGGGGTAGGAGCGAGCAGTACTTC. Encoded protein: CASGLVAGGRSEQYF.

The CDR3 sequence is CASSFLRSTTDTQYF. CDR3 DNA: TGTGCCAGCAGTTTTCTCCGATCTACCACAGATACGCAGTATTTT. The rearrangement joins TRBV28 to TRBJ2-3; D is uncertain. This CDR3 spans 15 amino acids. The ends were cut back, 3 bases at V and 2 bases at J, with 12 bases in the middle. Germline assignment: CDR1 MDHEN and CDR2 SYDVKM.

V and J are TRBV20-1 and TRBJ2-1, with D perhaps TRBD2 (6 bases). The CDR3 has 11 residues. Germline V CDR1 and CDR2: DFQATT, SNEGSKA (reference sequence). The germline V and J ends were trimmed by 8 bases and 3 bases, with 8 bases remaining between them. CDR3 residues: CSWRDYNEQFF. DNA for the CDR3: TGCAGTTGGCGGGACTACAATGAGCAGTTCTTC.

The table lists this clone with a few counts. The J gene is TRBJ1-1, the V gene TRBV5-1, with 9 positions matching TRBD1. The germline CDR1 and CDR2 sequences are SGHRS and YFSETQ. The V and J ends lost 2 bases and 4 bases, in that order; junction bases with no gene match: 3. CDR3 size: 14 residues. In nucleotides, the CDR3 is TGCGCCAGCAGCTTACAGGGGGCTTTCACTGAAGCTTTCTTT. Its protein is CASSLQGAFTEAFF.

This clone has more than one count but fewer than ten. CDR3 amino acids: CASRPKDSNYGYTF. The CDR3, as DNA: TGTGCCAGCAGGCCTAAGGACAGCAACTATGGCTACACCTTC. This chain links TRBV7-9 with TRBJ1-2; D possibly corresponds to TRBD1 (6 bases). This CDR3 region has 14 residues. Germline CDR1 is SEHNR and CDR2 is FQNEAQ (reference sequence). Trimming removed 6 bases at V and 2 bases at J, with 13 bases between.

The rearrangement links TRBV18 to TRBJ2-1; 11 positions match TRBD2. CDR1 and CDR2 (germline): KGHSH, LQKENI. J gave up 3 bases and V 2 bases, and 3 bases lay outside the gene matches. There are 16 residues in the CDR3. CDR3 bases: TGTGCCAGCTCACCAGGGACTAGCGGAGACTACAATGAGCAGTTCTTC. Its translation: CASSPGTSGDYNEQFF.

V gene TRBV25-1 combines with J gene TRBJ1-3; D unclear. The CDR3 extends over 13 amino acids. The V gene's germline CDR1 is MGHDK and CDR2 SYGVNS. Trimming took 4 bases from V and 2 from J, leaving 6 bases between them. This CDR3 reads CASSGPTGNTIYF. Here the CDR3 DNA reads TGTGCCAGCAGTGGGCCCACTGGAAACACCATATATTTT.

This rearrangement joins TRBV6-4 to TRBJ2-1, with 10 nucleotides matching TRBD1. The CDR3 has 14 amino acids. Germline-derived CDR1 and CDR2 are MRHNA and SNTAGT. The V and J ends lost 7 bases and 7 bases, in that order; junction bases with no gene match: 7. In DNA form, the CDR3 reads TGTGCCAGCACCCTGACAGGGGGCAGGAATGAGCAGTTCTTC. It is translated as CASTLTGGRNEQFF.

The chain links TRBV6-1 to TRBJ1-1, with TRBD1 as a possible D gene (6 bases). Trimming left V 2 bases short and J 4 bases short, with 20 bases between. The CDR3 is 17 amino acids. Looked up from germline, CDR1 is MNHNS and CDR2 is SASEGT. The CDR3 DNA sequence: TGTGCCAGCAGTGAATTAACAGGGTTAGTTATTGGCACTGAAGCTTTCTTT. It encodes CASSELTGLVIGTEAFF.

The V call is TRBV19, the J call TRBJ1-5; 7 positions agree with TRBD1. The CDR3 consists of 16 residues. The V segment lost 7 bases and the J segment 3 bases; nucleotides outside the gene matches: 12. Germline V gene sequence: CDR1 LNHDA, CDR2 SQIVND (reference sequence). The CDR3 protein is CASNGLEGAVNQPQHF. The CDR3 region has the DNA TGTGCCAGTAACGGCCTGGAGGGGGCGGTCAATCAGCCCCAGCATTTT.

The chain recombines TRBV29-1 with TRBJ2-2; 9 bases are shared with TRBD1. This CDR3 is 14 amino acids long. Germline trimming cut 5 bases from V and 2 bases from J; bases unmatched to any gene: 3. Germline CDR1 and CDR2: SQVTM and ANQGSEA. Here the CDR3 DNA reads TGCAGCGTTCCGACAGGGGGAAACACCGGGGAGCTGTTTTTT. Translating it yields CSVPTGGNTGELFF.

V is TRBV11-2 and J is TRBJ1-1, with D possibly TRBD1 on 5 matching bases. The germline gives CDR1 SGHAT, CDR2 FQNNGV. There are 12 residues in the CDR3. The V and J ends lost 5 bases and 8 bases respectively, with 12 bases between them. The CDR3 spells CASSLSDSEAFF. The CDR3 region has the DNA TGTGCCAGCAGCCTATCTGACAGCGAAGCTTTCTTT.